This entry lists 26 T cell receptor beta chains sequenced from one sample in a study of Ad26.COV2.S vaccination and SARS-CoV-2 variants. Generated by immunoSEQ multiplex PCR, the TCRdb table keeps only in-frame clones and is missing some. The sample holds some 640,000 clones, 89% seen once. The treatment: some 20 received Ad26.COV2.S at low or high dose, single or two shots; about 5 received placebo; per-sample allocation not given. All samples were drawn on day 63, counting from the first vaccine or placebo injection. The specimen was peripheral blood, collected in a trial of Ad26.COV2.S vaccine versus placebo. These TCRs come from a person between 18 and 65 years old who received the Ad26.COV2.S COVID-19 vaccine or a placebo.

CDR3 coding DNA: TGTGCCAGCAGCGTCCGTACAGGGCAGGGCGCCGGGGAGCTGTTTTTT. It translates to CASSVRTGQGAGELFF. J is TRBJ2-2 and V is TRBV9, with D perhaps TRBD1 (6 bases). V was trimmed by 2 bases and J by 6 bases, leaving 17 bases between them. Germline assignment: CDR1 SGDLS and CDR2 YYNGEE. The CDR3 is 16 amino acids.

The rearrangement joins TRBV6-2 or TRBV6-3 to TRBJ1-1; D not certain. CDR1 and CDR2 (germline): MNHEY, SVGEGT. V lost 0 bases and J 1 base, leaving 6 bases between the germline ends. The CDR3 is 14 amino acids. The CDR3 protein is CASSYSRRNTEAFF. The DNA for the CDR3 is TGTGCCAGCAGTTACTCTAGGCGGAACACTGAAGCTTTCTTT.

The J gene is TRBJ2-1, the V gene TRBV7-2, with D unclear. Trimming shortened V by 6 bases and J by 0 bases, and 15 bases separated the two germline ends. Germline V lookup: CDR1 SGHTA, CDR2 FQGNSA. The CDR3 totals 16 residues. The CDR3 loop is CASSLVGIRSYNEQFF. The CDR3 DNA is TGTGCCAGCAGTCTTGTAGGTATCCGCTCCTACAATGAGCAGTTCTTC.

V gene TRBV6-5 combines with J gene TRBJ2-1; a possible D gene is TRBD1 (5 bases). The CDR3 extends over 15 amino acids. CDR1 MNHEY and CDR2 SVGAGI come from the germline V gene. The V end lost 0 bases, the J end lost 8 bases, and 14 bases lay between the germline ends. The CDR3 spells CASSYSGRLGDEQFF. CDR3 sequence (DNA): TGTGCCAGCAGTTACTCGGGGCGTCTTGGGGATGAGCAGTTCTTC.

V is TRBV3-1 (or the pseudogene TRBV3-2) and J is TRBJ2-5, with 14 bases fitting TRBD2. Germline trimming cut 1 base from V and 6 bases from J; bases unmatched to any gene: 4. Germline V gene lookup returns CDR1 LGHDT and CDR2 YNNKEL (reference sequence). This CDR3 comprises 16 residues. The CDR3 loop is CASSQATSGRGKTQYF. CDR3 in DNA: TGTGCCAGCAGCCAAGCGACTAGCGGGAGGGGGAAGACCCAGTACTTC.

The chain has TRBV5-1 and TRBJ1-1; 7 nucleotides match TRBD1. Germline CDR1 and CDR2: SGHRS and YFSETQ. CDR3 length: 16 residues. V shed 1 base, J shed 3 bases, and the junction held 9 bases outside the gene matches. Written as DNA, the CDR3 is TGCGCCAGCAGCTTGCCAAGGGACAGTGACGACACTGAAGCTTTCTTT. Its translation is CASSLPRDSDDTEAFF. The full variable domain, with the rest looked up from reference TRBV5-1 and TRBJ1-1, is KAGVTQTPRYLIKTRGQQVTLSCSPISGHRSVSWYQQTPGQGLQFLFEYFSETQRNKGNFPGRFSGRQFSNSRSEMNVSTLELGDSALYLCASSLPRDSDDTEAFFGQGTRLTVV.

V usage is TRBV19 and J usage is TRBJ1-5, with 8 bases lining up with TRBD1. The CDR3 sequence is 16 residues long. CDR1 LNHDA and CDR2 SQIVND come from the germline V gene (reference sequence). V lost 3 bases and J lost 3; bases outside the gene matches: 7. For the CDR3, the DNA is TGTGCCAGTAGTATCCCCAGACAGGGGAACAATCAGCCCCAGCATTTT. It specifies CASSIPRQGNNQPQHF.

The chain carries TRBV6-5 and TRBJ1-1; no firm D call. With 2 bases removed from V and 1 base from J, the gap between germline ends came to 11 bases. The CDR3 consists of 15 residues. CDR1 is MNHEY, CDR2 SVGAGI, per germline. CDR3 bases: TGTGCCAGCAGTTACGAGCAAGGGAGGAACACTGAAGCTTTCTTT. Protein product: CASSYEQGRNTEAFF.

The V gene is TRBV6-5, the J gene TRBJ2-5; 9 bases match TRBD2. The CDR3 is 14 residues long. The V and J ends lost 5 bases and 5 bases, in that order; junction bases with no gene match: 6. From germline, CDR1 is MNHEY and CDR2 SVGAGI. CDR3 protein: CASSSGGQWETQYF. The DNA of the CDR3 is TGTGCCAGCAGTAGCGGGGGGCAGTGGGAGACCCAGTACTTC.

The chain links TRBV15 to TRBJ2-7; 7 nucleotides align to TRBD2. Germline V gene data show CDR1 as LNHNV and CDR2 as YYDKDF (reference sequence). J was trimmed by 3 bases and V by 7 bases; bases with no gene match: 9. This CDR3 has 14 amino acids. CDR3 sequence reads: CATTSRRGSYEQYF. DNA of the CDR3: TGTGCCACCACCTCCCGCCGCGGGAGCTACGAGCAGTACTTC. The full variable domain, its missing parts supplied by reference TRBV15 and TRBJ2-7, is DAMVIQNPRYQVTQFGKPVTLSCSQTLNHNVMYWYQQKSSQAPKLLFHYYDKDFNNEADTPDNFQSRRPNTSFCFLDIRSPGLGDTAMYLCATTSRRGSYEQYFGPGTRLTVT.

The J gene is TRBJ2-6, the V gene TRBV3-1 (or the pseudogene TRBV3-2); 10 nucleotides line up with TRBD1. Germline values: CDR1 LGHDT, CDR2 YNNKEL (reference sequence). This CDR3 has 21 residues. Trimming cost V 1 base and J 1 base; bases outside gene matches: 13. Here the CDR3 DNA reads TGTGCCAGCAGCCAAGGGGGAAATTTAGGGACAGGGGTTTCTGGGGCCAACGTCCTGACTTTC. This codes for CASSQGGNLGTGVSGANVLTF.

The rearrangement uses TRBV25-1 and TRBJ2-5; D is perhaps TRBD1 (6 bases). The CDR3 is 13 residues long. The germline CDR1 and CDR2 sequences are MGHDK and SYGVNS. Trimming removed 1 base at V and 4 bases at J, with 7 bases between. CDR3 loop: CASSESGVETQYF. CDR3 DNA: TGTGCCAGCAGTGAATCAGGGGTAGAGACCCAGTACTTC.

The chain employs TRBV7-9 and TRBJ1-1, with D possibly matching TRBD1 (6 bases). The CDR3 sequence is 16 residues long. Per the germline V gene, CDR1 is SEHNR and CDR2 is FQNEAQ (reference sequence). V shed 2 bases and J shed 0 bases, with 13 bases lying between them. The CDR3 sequence is CASSLLPGTMNTEAFF. In DNA form, the CDR3 reads TGTGCCAGCAGCTTACTGCCAGGGACAATGAACACTGAAGCTTTCTTT.

J is TRBJ2-1 and V is TRBV13, with TRBD1 identical over 9 bases. Germline V gives CDR1 PRHDT, CDR2 FYEKMQ (reference sequence). V shed 4 bases, J shed 0 bases, and the junction held 4 bases outside the gene matches. The CDR3 loop spans 16 amino acids. The CDR3, as DNA: TGTGCCAGCAGCTACGGGACAGGGAGCTCCTACAATGAGCAGTTCTTC. It translates to CASSYGTGSSYNEQFF.

The gene calls are TRBV7-2 and TRBJ1-1, with D uncertain. The CDR3 covers 15 residues. V lost 1 base and J lost 1, with 10 bases in between. Per the germline V gene, CDR1 is SGHTA and CDR2 is FQGNSA. The CDR3 DNA reads TGTGCCAGCAGCTTAGTACCGGGCGGGAACACTGAAGCTTTCTTT. Residues: CASSLVPGGNTEAFF.

The chain joins TRBV5-4 to TRBJ2-1; TRBD2 matches 7 bases. Per germline, CDR1 SGHNT and CDR2 YYREEE (reference sequence). The junction had 5 bases not matched to a gene; V was cut back by 0 bases and J by 2 bases. The CDR3 loop spans 16 amino acids. The CDR3 region is CASSLGLAFPYNEQFF. The CDR3 DNA sequence: TGTGCCAGCAGCTTGGGACTAGCTTTTCCCTACAATGAGCAGTTCTTC.

This sequence joins TRBV19 and TRBJ2-1, with a tentative D call TRBD2 (10 bases). CDR1 is LNHDA and CDR2 is SQIVND in the germline V gene (reference sequence). This CDR3 contains 21 residues. V was pared by 3 bases and J by 5 bases, with 32 bases between. DNA of the CDR3: TGTGCCAGTAGTATCTTACAGGGGGCATATGGTAGCGGGAGGTGGGACAATGAGCAGTTCTTC. It encodes CASSILQGAYGSGRWDNEQFF.

As to this clone: Other DNA sequences in this sample translate to the same CDR3. The rearrangement joins TRBV20-1 to TRBJ2-5; D call uncertain. Germline CDR1 DFQATT, CDR2 SNEGSKA (reference sequence). Between the trimmed V and J ends, which lost 6 bases and 3 bases, there was a span of 8 bases. CDR3 length equals 11 residues. The CDR3 is CSAPPKETQYF. The DNA for the CDR3 is TGCAGTGCCCCACCCAAAGAGACCCAGTACTTC.

The genes are TRBV24-1 and TRBJ2-1; D may be TRBD1 (6 bases). CDR1 is KGHDR and CDR2 is SFDVKD in the germline V gene. The V end lost 6 bases, the J end lost 10 bases, and 12 bases lay between the germline ends. The CDR3 is 12 residues long. CDR3 loop: CATSRQGHEQFF. In DNA form, the CDR3 reads TGTGCCACCAGTAGGCAGGGGCACGAGCAGTTCTTC.

This chain connects TRBV9 to TRBJ2-7, with TRBD2 identical over 9 bases. The length of the CDR3 is 16 residues. Germline V gene sequence: CDR1 SGDLS, CDR2 YYNGEE. V was clipped by 1 base and J by 3 bases; unmatched bases: 8. CDR3 sequence: CASSVQLAGSIYEQYF. For the CDR3, the DNA is TGTGCCAGCAGCGTACAGCTAGCGGGGAGCATCTACGAGCAGTACTTC.

This rearrangement joins TRBV18 to TRBJ2-2; D tentatively reads TRBD1 or TRBD2 (5 bases each). The germline V and J ends were trimmed by 6 bases and 4 bases, with 15 bases remaining between them. The germline V gene has CDR1 KGHSH and CDR2 LQKENI. CDR3 length: 15 amino acids. The CDR3 is CASSYGTSGTGELFF. The CDR3 bases are TGTGCCAGCTCTTACGGGACCTCGGGCACCGGGGAGCTGTTTTTT.

This clone was observed a single time. The rearrangement joins TRBV6-6 to TRBJ2-3, with unresolved D. Deletions cut 2 bases from V and 3 bases from J, with 9 bases between. CDR1 is MNHNY, CDR2 SVGAGI, per germline (reference sequence). CDR3 length: 14 amino acids. The CDR3 loop is CASSYQPETDTQYF. The DNA for the CDR3 is TGTGCCAGCAGTTACCAACCCGAAACAGATACGCAGTATTTT.

This chain links TRBV7-2 with TRBJ2-1, with D unclear. This CDR3 region has 14 residues. CDR1 SGHTA and CDR2 FQGNSA come from the germline V gene. V was trimmed by 7 bases and J by 5 bases, leaving 15 bases between them. The chain's CDR3 is CASTRRFVDNEQFF. CDR3 in DNA: TGTGCCAGCACCCGGCGCTTTGTCGACAATGAGCAGTTCTTC.

This clone has just a few counts. The chain couples TRBV19 to TRBJ1-2; no firm D call. The V end was cut by 3 bases, the J end by 2 bases, with 7 bases between. The CDR3 runs 13 residues. Per germline, CDR1 LNHDA and CDR2 SQIVND (reference sequence). CDR3 coding DNA: TGTGCCAGTAGTATGACGGGGAACTATGGCTACACCTTC. Amino acids: CASSMTGNYGYTF.

This clone was counted between two and nine times. The CDR3 bases are TGTGCCAGCAGCCCTGAACCCTCGGCCCCGAACTATGGCTACACCTTC. Amino acid sequence: CASSPEPSAPNYGYTF. This chain uses TRBV4-2 with TRBJ1-2; D is undetermined. CDR3 size: 16 residues. Trimming shortened V by 4 bases and J by 2 bases, and 17 bases separated the two germline ends. Germline CDR1 LGHNA, CDR2 YNFKEQ.

V and J are TRBV18 and TRBJ2-1; TRBD2 is a possible D gene (5 bases). Trimming stripped 3 bases from V and 0 bases from J, with 15 bases between. The CDR3 runs 17 residues. From germline, CDR1 is KGHSH and CDR2 LQKENI. CDR3 residues: CASSPGSVTYSYNEQFF. The DNA for the CDR3 is TGTGCCAGCTCACCTGGTAGCGTTACATACTCCTACAATGAGCAGTTCTTC.